These 20 T cell receptor beta chains share one sample of origin, sequenced in a study of vaccination and CD4 T cells after COVID-19. Treatment denoted: approximately nine-day PBMC culture with coronavirus spike peptide pools or control peptides (ViraFEST assay). No cognate antigen is known for these TCRs. Cultured CD4+ T-cell DNA underwent Oncomine TCR Beta short-read sequencing. One entry per CDR3 protein results from TCRdb running MiXCR on the PCR reads. The data show 10,000 or so distinct CDR3 sequences, roughly half seen once. Sequenced input: CD4+ T cells from blood, cultured in vitro. These receptors were obtained from a human donor who had recovered from COVID-19.

This rearrangement joins TRBV20-1 to TRBJ1-1; no definite D call. The CDR3 sequence is 13 residues long. Germline V gives CDR1 DFQATT, CDR2 SNEGSKA (reference sequence). Trimming cost V 4 bases and J 0 bases, with 9 bases left between them. The DNA for the CDR3 is TGCAGTGCTACAATATACCTGAACACTGAAGCTTTCTTT. Its protein is CSATIYLNTEAFF.

The rearrangement links TRBV20-1 to TRBJ1-1; D may be TRBD1 (5 bases). The CDR3 covers 14 residues. Germline CDR1 DFQATT, CDR2 SNEGSKA (reference sequence). V was cut by 0 bases and J by 0 bases, with 8 bases left in between. The CDR3 region has the DNA TGCAGTGCTAGAGAAGGGACGGTGAACACTGAAGCTTTCTTT. It yields the protein CSAREGTVNTEAFF.

This clonotype was counted between two and nine times. V gene TRBV2 combines with J gene TRBJ2-7; TRBD2 agrees at 7 bases. V dropped 7 bases and J dropped 3; count of bases not matched to a gene: 6. Germline V gene data show CDR1 as SNHLY and CDR2 as FYNNEI. This CDR3 is built from 13 residues. The CDR3 nucleotides read TGTGCCAGCAAGGCGGGAGTAGTCTACGAGCAGTACTTC. Translating it yields CASKAGVVYEQYF.

The rearrangement links TRBV12-5 to TRBJ2-2; tentative D call: TRBD2 (5 bases). V gave up 6 bases and J gave up 6 bases, with 17 bases separating them. From germline, CDR1 is LGHNT and CDR2 FRNRAP. The CDR3 is 15 residues long. CDR3 bases: TGTGCTAGTGGGGAGAGCGGACCGCCGGCCGGGGAGCTGTTTTTT. Amino acid sequence: CASGESGPPAGELFF.

This clonotype was seen only once. The junction departs from the called germline gene at one end, perhaps through a read error. This chain links TRBV5-3 with TRBJ1-3; D may be TRBD1 (5 bases). TRBV5-3 is labeled an ORF, and its function is uncertain. The CDR3 has 17 residues. The CDR3 DNA sequence: TGTGCCAGCAGCTTGACGGCAGGGCAACAGTGGGGAAACACCATATATTTT. This translates into CASSLTAGQQWGNTIYF.

This clonotype was observed once. The genes are TRBV2 and TRBJ2-5; no reliable D call. The CDR3 spans 14 residues. Germline CDR1 SNHLY, CDR2 FYNNEI. Trimming cost V 7 bases and J 0 bases, with 12 bases left between them. In DNA form, the CDR3 reads TGTGCCAGCAAGGTCGGCAGCAACCAAGAGACCCAGTACTTC. Translation gives CASKVGSNQETQYF.

The chain uses TRBV2 and TRBJ1-5, with 7 nucleotides matching TRBD1. Losses at the gene ends were 5 bases for V and 1 base for J; bases not matched to a gene: 8. The germline V gene has CDR1 SNHLY and CDR2 FYNNEI. CDR3 length: 16 residues. CDR3 in amino acids: CASSIIGGASNQPQHF. CDR3 DNA sequence: TGTGCCAGCAGTATTATAGGGGGCGCCAGCAATCAGCCCCAGCATTTT.

This clonotype was counted a few times. The rearrangement links TRBV11-2 to TRBJ2-7, with TRBD1 matching 9 bases. Germline V gene data show CDR1 as SGHAT and CDR2 as FQNNGV. CDR3 length: 14 amino acids. The V gene end was trimmed by 4 bases and the J gene end by 6 bases; junction bases not matched to a gene: 7. CDR3: CASSSPGQGSEQYF. The CDR3 coding sequence is TGTGCCAGCAGCTCTCCGGGACAGGGTAGCGAGCAGTACTTC.

The gene calls are TRBV27 and TRBJ2-4; 11 bases align to TRBD1. The CDR3 is made up of 17 amino acids. The ends lost 5 bases at V and 2 bases at J; junction bases unmatched: 8. In germline, CDR1 is MNHEY, CDR2 SMNVEV (reference sequence). The CDR3 region has the DNA TGTGCCAGCAGTCGGTCCGGACAGGGGGCAACCAAAAACATTCAGTACTTC. Translating it yields CASSRSGQGATKNIQYF.

The CDR3 loop reads CASSPSREGLTDTQYF. DNA of the CDR3: TGTGCCAGCAGCCCCTCCCGGGAGGGCCTGACAGATACGCAGTATTTT. The V call is TRBV7-3, the J call TRBJ2-3; 8 nucleotides match TRBD2. Germline V gene lookup returns CDR1 SGHTA and CDR2 FQGTGA. There are 16 residues in the CDR3. The V and J ends lost 5 bases and 3 bases, in that order; junction bases with no gene match: 10.

The rearrangement joins TRBV21-1 to TRBJ2-3. TRBV21-1 constitutes a pseudogene. The CDR3 runs 16 residues. The chain's CDR3 is CASSKYEQHTTDTQYF. CDR3 coding DNA: TGTGCCAGCAGCAAATATGAACAGCATACCACAGATACGCAGTATTTT.

The chain has TRBV6-2 or TRBV6-3 and TRBJ1-6; TRBD1 matches 10 bases. With 4 bases clipped from V and 3 bases from J, the junction kept 3 bases outside the gene matches. Germline loops: CDR1 MNHEY, CDR2 SVGEGT. The CDR3 consists of 16 residues. CDR3 nucleotide sequence: TGTGCCAGCAGTTCGGGACAGGGGCTCTATAATTCACCCCTCCACTTT. It yields the protein CASSSGQGLYNSPLHF.

The gene calls are TRBV24-1 and TRBJ1-5; D is perhaps TRBD1 (6 bases). The ends were cut back, 3 bases at V and 3 bases at J, with 11 bases in the middle. The germline CDR1 and CDR2 sequences are KGHDR and SFDVKD. The CDR3 sequence is 15 residues long. The CDR3 loop is CATSDKDSYNQPQHF. The CDR3 DNA reads as TGTGCCACCAGTGATAAGGACAGTTACAATCAGCCCCAGCATTTT.

A few counts support this clonotype. V usage is TRBV11-2 and J usage is TRBJ2-7; possible D gene TRBD1, 5 bases. Germline CDR1 SGHAT, CDR2 FQNNGV. The CDR3 has 12 residues. The V gene lost 2 bases and the J gene lost 7 bases, with 9 bases spanning the gap. In DNA, the CDR3 is TGTGCCAGCAGCTTAAGTGACAGAGAGCAGTACTTC. It is translated as CASSLSDREQYF.

This clonotype was observed a few times. This chain joins TRBV7-9 and TRBJ2-1, with a tentative D call TRBD2 (6 bases). Trimming took off 5 bases at V and 5 bases at J, with 19 bases between the two ends. CDR3 size: 16 residues. In germline, CDR1 is SEHNR, CDR2 FQNEAQ (reference sequence). This CDR3 is CASSHRGWSGDNEQFF. The CDR3 DNA reads TGTGCCAGCAGCCATCGGGGATGGTCGGGGGACAATGAGCAGTTCTTC.

This clonotype was detected once. Likely a read error: the CDR3 ends without its conserved phenylalanine or tryptophan. For the CDR3, the DNA is TGCGCCAGCAGCCAAGGAGATGGCTACACCCTC. Encoded protein: CASSQGDGYTL. The genes are TRBV4-1 and TRBJ1-2; D remains unclear. The V end was cut by 1 base, the J end by 6 bases, with 3 bases between. This CDR3 region has 11 residues. In germline, CDR1 is MGHRA, CDR2 YSYEKL.

This clonotype appeared a single time. The chain is built from TRBV18 and TRBJ2-7; 10 bases are shared with TRBD1. Looked up from germline, CDR1 is KGHSH and CDR2 is LQKENI. The CDR3 extends over 14 amino acids. Trimming at V came to 3 bases and at J to 4 bases, leaving 3 bases not matched to a gene. The CDR3: CASSPTGGRYEQYF. CDR3 DNA sequence: TGTGCCAGCTCACCGACAGGGGGCAGGTACGAGCAGTACTTC.

The chain has TRBV12-3 or TRBV12-4 and TRBJ1-1; possibly TRBD1 for D (6 bases). This CDR3 contains 12 residues. Trimming took off 4 bases at V and 11 bases at J, with 14 bases between the two ends. CDR3 protein: CASSYPRGLAFF. CDR3 in DNA: TGTGCCAGCAGTTATCCGAGGGGGTTGGCTTTCTTT.

The CDR3 bases are TGTGCCAGCTCCCCGGGAGCAGAGACCCAGTACTTC. Translation gives CASSPGAETQYF. The chain carries TRBV18 and TRBJ2-5; the D gene is possibly TRBD2 (6 bases). From germline, CDR1 is KGHSH and CDR2 LQKENI. CDR3 size: 12 residues. The germline V and J ends were trimmed by 6 bases and 4 bases, with 9 bases remaining between them.

This chain joins TRBV5-1 and TRBJ1-5, with D tentatively TRBD1 (5 bases). CDR3 length equals 16 residues. The V gene lost 0 bases and the J gene lost 3 bases, with 13 bases spanning the gap. From germline, CDR1 is SGHRS and CDR2 YFSETQ. The CDR3 region has the DNA TGCGCCAGCAGCTTGGGTCAGGGTAGTCCCAATCAGCCCCAGCATTTT. Residues: CASSLGQGSPNQPQHF.